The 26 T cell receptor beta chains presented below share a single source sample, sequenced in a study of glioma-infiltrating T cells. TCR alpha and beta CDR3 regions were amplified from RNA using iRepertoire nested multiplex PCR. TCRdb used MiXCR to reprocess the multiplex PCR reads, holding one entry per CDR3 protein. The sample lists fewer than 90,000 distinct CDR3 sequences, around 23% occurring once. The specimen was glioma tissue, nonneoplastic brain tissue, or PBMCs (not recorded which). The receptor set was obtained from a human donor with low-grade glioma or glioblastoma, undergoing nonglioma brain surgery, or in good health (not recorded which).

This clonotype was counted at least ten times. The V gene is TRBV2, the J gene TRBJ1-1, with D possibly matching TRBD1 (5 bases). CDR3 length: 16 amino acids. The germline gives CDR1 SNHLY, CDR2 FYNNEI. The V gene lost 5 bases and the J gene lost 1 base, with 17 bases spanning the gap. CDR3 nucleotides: TGTGCCAGCAGTAGGGGCCAACCTTGGGAGAACACTGAAGCTTTCTTT. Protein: CASSRGQPWENTEAFF. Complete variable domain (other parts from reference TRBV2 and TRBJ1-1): EPEVTQTPSHQVTQMGQEVILRCVPISNHLYFYWYRQILGQKVEFLVSFYNNEISEKSEIFDDQFSVERPDGSNFTLKIRSTKLEDSAMYFCASSRGQPWENTEAFFGQGTRLTVV.

As DNA, the CDR3 is TGTGCCAGCAGCCCCCCGACAGGACTAGCGGGGGTTCATAGCACAGATACGCAGTATTTT. As protein: CASSPPTGLAGVHSTDTQYF. The V call is TRBV7-2, the J call TRBJ2-3, with 13 bases identical to TRBD2. The CDR3 runs to 20 residues. The V gene's germline CDR1 is SGHTA and CDR2 FQGNSA. V shed 5 bases, J shed 0 bases, and the junction held 14 bases outside the gene matches.

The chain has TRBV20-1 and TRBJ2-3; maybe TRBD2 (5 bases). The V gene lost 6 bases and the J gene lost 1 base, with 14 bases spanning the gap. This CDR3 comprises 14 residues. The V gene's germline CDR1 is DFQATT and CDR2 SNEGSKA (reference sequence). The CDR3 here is CSAEGELGTDTQYF. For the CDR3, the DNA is TGCAGTGCCGAGGGCGAGTTGGGCACAGATACGCAGTATTTT.

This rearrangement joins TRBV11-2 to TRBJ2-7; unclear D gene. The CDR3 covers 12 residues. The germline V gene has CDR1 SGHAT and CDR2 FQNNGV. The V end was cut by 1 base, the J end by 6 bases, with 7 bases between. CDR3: CASSLVPGEQYF. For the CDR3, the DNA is TGTGCCAGCAGCTTAGTTCCGGGCGAGCAGTACTTC.

The CDR3 protein is CVSSLPNLAHEQFF. The CDR3 region has the DNA TGTGTTAGCAGCTTACCCAACTTGGCCCATGAGCAGTTCTTC. The rearrangement joins TRBV7-2 to TRBJ2-1; D remains ambiguous. Germline-derived CDR1 and CDR2 are SGHTA and FQGNSA. The CDR3 length is 14 residues.

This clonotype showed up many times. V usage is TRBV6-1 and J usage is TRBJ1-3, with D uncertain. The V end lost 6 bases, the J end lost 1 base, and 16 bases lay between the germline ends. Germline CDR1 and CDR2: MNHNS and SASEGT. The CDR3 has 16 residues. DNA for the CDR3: TGTGCCAGCAGGAGTACAGTCCGTGTTTCTGGAAACACCATATATTTT. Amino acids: CASRSTVRVSGNTIYF.

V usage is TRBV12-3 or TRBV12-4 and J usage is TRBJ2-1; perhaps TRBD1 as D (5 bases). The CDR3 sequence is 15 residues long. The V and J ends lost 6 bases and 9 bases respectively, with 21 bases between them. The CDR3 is CASSRYPNQGAEQFF. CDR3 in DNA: TGTGCCAGCAGCCGTTACCCGAACCAGGGTGCTGAGCAGTTCTTC.

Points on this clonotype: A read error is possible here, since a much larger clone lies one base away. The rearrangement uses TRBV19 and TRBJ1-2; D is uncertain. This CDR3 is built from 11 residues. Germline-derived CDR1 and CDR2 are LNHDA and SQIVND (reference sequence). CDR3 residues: CASMGDYDYTF. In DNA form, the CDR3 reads TGTGCCAGTATGGGTGACTATGACTACACCTTC.

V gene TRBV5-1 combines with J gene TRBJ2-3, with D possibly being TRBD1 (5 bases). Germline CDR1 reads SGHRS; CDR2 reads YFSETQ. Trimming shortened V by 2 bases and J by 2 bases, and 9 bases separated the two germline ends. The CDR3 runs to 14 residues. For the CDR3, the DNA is TGCGCCAGCAGCTTAGGGGCCATCACAGATACGCAGTATTTT. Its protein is CASSLGAITDTQYF.

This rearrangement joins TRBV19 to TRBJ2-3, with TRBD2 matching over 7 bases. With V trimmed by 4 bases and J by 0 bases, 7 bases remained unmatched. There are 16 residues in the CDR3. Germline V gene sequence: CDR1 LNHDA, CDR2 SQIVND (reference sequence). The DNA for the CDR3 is TGTGCCAGTAGTAAAAGAGCTAGCGGTAGCACAGATACGCAGTATTTT. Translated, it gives CASSKRASGSTDTQYF.

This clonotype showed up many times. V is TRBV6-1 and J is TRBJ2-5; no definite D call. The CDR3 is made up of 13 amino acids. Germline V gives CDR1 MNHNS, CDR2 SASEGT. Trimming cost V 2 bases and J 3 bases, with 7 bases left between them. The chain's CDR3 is CASSESRKETQYF. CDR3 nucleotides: TGTGCCAGCAGTGAATCTAGAAAAGAGACCCAGTACTTC.

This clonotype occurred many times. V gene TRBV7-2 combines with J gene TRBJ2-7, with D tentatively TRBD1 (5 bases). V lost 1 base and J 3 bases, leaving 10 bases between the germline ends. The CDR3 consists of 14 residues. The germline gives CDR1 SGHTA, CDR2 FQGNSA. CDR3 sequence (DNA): TGTGCCAGCAGCTTAGATGACAGTTACTACGAGCAGTACTTC. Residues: CASSLDDSYYEQYF.

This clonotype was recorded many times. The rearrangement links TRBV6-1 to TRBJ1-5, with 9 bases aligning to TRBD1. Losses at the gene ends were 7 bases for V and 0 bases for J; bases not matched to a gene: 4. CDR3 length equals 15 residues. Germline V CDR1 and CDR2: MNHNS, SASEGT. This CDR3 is CASTGQGYSNQPQHF. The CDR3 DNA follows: TGTGCCAGCACGGGACAGGGTTATAGCAATCAGCCCCAGCATTTT.

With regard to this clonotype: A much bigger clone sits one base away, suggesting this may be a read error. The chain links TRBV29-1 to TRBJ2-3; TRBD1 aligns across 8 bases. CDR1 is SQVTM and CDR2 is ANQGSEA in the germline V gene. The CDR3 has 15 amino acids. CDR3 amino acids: CGVDGVRGQVDTQYF. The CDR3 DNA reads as TGCGGCGTTGACGGGGTCAGGGGGCAAGTAGATACGCAGTATTTT.

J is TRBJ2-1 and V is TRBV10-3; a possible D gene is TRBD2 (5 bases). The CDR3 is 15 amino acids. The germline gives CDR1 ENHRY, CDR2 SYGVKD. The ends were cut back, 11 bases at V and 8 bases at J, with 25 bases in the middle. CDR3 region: CAPGVREPRVHEQFF. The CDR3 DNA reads TGTGCCCCCGGGGTTCGGGAACCGAGGGTCCATGAGCAGTTCTTC.

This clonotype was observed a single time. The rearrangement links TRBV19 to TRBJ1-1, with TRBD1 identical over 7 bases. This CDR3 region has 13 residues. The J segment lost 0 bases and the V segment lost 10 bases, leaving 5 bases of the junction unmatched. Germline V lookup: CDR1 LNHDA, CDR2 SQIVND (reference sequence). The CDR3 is CATRGQLNTEAFF. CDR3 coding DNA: TGTGCCACCCGGGGACAGCTGAACACTGAAGCTTTCTTT. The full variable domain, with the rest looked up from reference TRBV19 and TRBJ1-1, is DGGITQSPKYLFRKEGQNVTLSCEQNLNHDAMYWYRQDPGQGLRLIYYSQIVNDFQKGDIAEGYSVSREKKESFPLTVTSAQKNPTAFYLCATRGQLNTEAFFGQGTRLTVV.

The CDR3 sequence: CASSPSGRYEKLFF. DNA of the CDR3: TGTGCCAGCAGCCCCTCGGGACGATATGAAAAACTGTTTTTT. The rearrangement joins TRBV11-2 to TRBJ1-4; a possible D gene is TRBD1 (5 bases). The germline gives CDR1 SGHAT, CDR2 FQNNGV. This CDR3 region has 14 residues. Trimming stripped 5 bases from V and 6 bases from J, with 13 bases between.

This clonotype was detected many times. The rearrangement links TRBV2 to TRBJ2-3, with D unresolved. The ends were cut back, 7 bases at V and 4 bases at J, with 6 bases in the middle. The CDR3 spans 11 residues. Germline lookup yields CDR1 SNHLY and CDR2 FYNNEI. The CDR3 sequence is CASTPADTQYF. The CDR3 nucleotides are TGTGCCAGCACCCCAGCAGATACGCAGTATTTT.

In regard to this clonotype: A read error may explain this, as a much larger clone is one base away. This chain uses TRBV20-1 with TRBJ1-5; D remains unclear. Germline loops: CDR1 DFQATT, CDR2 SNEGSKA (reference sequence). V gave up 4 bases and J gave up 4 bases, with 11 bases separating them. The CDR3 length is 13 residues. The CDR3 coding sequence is TGCAGTGCTACCAAGCAGGTAAATCAGCCCCAGCATTTT. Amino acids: CSATKQVNQPQHF.

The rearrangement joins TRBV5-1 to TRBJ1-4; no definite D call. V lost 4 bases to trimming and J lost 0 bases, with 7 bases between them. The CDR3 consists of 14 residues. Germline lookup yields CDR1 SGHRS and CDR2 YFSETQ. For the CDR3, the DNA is TGCGCCAGCAGCCCGGGGACAACTAATGAAAAACTGTTTTTT. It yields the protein CASSPGTTNEKLFF.

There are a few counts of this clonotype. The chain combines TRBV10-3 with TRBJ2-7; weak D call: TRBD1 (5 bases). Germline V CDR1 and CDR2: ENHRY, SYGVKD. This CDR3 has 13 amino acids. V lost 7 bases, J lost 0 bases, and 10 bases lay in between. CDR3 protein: CAIKGPSSYEQYF. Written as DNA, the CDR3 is TGTGCCATCAAGGGGCCTAGCTCCTACGAGCAGTACTTC.

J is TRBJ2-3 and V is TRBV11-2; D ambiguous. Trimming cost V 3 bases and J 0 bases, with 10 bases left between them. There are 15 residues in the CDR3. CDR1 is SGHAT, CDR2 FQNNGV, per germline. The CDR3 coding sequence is TGTGCCAGCAGCTTGACATCGCTTAGCACAGATACGCAGTATTTT. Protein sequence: CASSLTSLSTDTQYF.

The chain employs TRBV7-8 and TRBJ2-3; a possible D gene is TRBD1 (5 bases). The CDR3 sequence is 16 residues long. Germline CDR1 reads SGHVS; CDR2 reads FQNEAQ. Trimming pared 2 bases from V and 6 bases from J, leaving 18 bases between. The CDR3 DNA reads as TGTGCCAGCAGCTTACGCCTCCAAGGGGCCCGCGATACGCAGTATTTT. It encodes CASSLRLQGARDTQYF.

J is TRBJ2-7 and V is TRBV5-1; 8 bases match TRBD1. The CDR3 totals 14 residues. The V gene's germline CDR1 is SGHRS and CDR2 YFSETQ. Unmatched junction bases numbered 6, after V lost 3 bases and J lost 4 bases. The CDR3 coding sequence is TGCGCCAGCAGCTATAATTACAGGGGGTACGAGCAGTACTTC. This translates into CASSYNYRGYEQYF.

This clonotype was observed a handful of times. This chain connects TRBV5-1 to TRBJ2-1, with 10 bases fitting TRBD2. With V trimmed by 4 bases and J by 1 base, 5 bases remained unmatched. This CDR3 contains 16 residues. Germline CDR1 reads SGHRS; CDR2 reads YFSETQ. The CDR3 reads CASSTGLAASYNEQFF. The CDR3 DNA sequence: TGCGCCAGCAGCACAGGACTAGCGGCATCCTACAATGAGCAGTTCTTC.

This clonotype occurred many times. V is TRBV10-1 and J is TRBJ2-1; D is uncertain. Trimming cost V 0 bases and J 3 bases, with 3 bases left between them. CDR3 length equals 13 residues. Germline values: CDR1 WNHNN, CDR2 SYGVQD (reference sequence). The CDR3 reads CASSESYYNEQFF. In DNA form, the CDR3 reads TGCGCCAGCAGTGAGTCTTACTACAATGAGCAGTTCTTC.